Below, one T cell receptor (beta chain) is given with its context. Its antigen remains unidentified. These data belong to a study of cytomegalovirus exposure and HLA in healthy donors. Findings and caveats of the study: A later analysis showed HLA-associated TCR beta chains outstripping equally common others in clonal expansion. Associated with cytomegalovirus, according to the listing, were approximately 160 TCR beta chains. For most TCR beta V segments, an earlier analysis put the productive rate at about 90% or about 30% of the time.

The V and J ends lost 0 bases and 7 bases, in that order; junction bases with no gene match: 1. Germline CDR1 MNHEY, CDR2 SVGAGI. The CDR3 runs 13 residues. PCR used 60 Vbeta primers and 13 Jbeta primers. Sequencing used immunoSEQ multiplex PCR; TCRdb keeps in-frame clones, though not all of them. The table has about 140,000 clones, about three quarters seen once; the top ten hold roughly 1.3%. The TCR sequence derives from a middle-aged woman in good health and CMV-seronegative. The source material was PBMCs. V usage is TRBV6-5 and J usage is TRBJ1-1, with TRBD1 identical over 8 bases. The CDR3 protein is CASSYSTGDEAFF. CDR3 sequence (DNA): TGTGCCAGCAGTTACTCGACAGGGGATGAAGCTTTCTTT.